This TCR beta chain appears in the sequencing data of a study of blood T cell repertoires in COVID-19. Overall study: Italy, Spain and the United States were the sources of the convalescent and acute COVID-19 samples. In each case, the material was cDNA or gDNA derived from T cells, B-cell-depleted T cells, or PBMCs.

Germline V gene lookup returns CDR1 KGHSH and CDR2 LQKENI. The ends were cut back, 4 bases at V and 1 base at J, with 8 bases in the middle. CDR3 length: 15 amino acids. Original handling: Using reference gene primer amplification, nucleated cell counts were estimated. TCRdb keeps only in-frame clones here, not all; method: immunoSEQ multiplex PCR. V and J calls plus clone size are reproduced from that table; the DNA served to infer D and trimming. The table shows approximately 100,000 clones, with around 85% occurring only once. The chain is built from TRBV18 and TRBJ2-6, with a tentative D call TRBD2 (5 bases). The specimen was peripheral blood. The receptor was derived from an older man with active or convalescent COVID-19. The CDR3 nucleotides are TGTGCCAGCTCACTGGGGAGATCTGGGGCCAACGTCCTGACTTTC. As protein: CASSLGRSGANVLTF.